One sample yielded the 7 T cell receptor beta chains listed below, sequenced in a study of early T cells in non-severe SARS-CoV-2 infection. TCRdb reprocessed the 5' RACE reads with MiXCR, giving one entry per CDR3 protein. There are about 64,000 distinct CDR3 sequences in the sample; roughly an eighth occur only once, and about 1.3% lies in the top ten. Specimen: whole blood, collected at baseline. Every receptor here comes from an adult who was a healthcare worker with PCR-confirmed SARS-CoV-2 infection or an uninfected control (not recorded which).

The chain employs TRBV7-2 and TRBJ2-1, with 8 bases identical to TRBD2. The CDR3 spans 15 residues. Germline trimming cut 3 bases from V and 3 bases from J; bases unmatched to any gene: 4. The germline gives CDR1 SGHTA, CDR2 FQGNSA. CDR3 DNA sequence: TGTGCCAGCAGCTTCCCACTAGCGGACTACAATGAGCAGTTCTTC. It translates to CASSFPLADYNEQFF. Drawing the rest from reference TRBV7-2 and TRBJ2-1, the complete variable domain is GAGVSQSPSNKVTEKGKDVELRCDPISGHTALYWYRQSLGQGLEFLIYFQGNSAPDKSGLPSDRFSAERTGGSVSTLTIQRTQQEDSAVYLCASSFPLADYNEQFFGPGTRLTVL.

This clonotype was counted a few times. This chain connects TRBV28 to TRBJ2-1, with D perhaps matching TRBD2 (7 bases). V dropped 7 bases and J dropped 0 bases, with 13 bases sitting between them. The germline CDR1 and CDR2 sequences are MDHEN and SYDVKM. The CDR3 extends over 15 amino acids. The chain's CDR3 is CASTGGGGSYNEQFF. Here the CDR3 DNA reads TGTGCCAGCACCGGGGGAGGGGGCTCCTACAATGAGCAGTTCTTC.

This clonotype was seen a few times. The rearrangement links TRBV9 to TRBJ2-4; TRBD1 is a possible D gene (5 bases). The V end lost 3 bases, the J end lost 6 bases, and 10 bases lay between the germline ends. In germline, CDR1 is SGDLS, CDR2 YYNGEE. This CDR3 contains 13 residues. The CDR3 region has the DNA TGTGCCAGCAGCGATGACAGAGGAAACATTCAGTACTTC. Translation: CASSDDRGNIQYF. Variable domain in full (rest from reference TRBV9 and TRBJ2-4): DSGVTQTPKHLITATGQRVTLRCSPRSGDLSVYWYQQSLDQGLQFLIQYYNGEERAKGNILERFSAQQFPDLHSELNLSSLELGDSALYFCASSDDRGNIQYFGAGTRLSVL.

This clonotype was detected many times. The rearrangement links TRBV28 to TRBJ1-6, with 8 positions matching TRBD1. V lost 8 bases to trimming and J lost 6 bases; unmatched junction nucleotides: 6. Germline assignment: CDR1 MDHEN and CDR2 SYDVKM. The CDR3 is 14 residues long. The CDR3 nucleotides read TGTGCCAGCCAACAGGGGGGTCTTAATTCACCCCTCCACTTT. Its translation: CASQQGGLNSPLHF.

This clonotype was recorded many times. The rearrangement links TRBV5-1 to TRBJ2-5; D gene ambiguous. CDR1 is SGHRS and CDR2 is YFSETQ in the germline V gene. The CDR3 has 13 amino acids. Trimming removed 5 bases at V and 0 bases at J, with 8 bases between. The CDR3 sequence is CASSIANQETQYF. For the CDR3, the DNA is TGCGCCAGCAGTATAGCAAACCAAGAGACCCAGTACTTC. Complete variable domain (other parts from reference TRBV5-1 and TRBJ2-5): KAGVTQTPRYLIKTRGQQVTLSCSPISGHRSVSWYQQTPGQGLQFLFEYFSETQRNKGNFPGRFSGRQFSNSRSEMNVSTLELGDSALYLCASSIANQETQYFGPGTRLLVL.

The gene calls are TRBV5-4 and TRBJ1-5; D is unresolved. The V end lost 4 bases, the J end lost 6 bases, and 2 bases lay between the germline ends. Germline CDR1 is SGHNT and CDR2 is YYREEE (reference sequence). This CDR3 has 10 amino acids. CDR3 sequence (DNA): TGTGCCAGCAGCGCTCAGCCCCAGCATTTT. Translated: CASSAQPQHF.

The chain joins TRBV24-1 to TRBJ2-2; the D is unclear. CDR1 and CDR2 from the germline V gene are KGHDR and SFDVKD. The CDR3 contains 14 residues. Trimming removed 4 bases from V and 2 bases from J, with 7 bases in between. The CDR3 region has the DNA TGTGCCACCAGTGACCCCATAAACACCGGGGAGCTGTTTTTT. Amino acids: CATSDPINTGELFF.